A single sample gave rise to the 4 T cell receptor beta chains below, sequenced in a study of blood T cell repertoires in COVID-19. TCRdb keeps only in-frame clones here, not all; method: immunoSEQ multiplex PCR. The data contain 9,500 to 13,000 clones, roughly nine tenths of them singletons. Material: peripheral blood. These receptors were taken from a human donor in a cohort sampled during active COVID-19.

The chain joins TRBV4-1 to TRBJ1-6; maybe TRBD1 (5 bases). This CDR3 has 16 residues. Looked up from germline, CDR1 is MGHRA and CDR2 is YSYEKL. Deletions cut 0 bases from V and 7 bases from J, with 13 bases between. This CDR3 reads CASSQDSTERNSPLHF. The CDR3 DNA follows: TGCGCCAGCAGCCAAGATTCGACAGAGAGGAATTCACCCCTCCACTTT.

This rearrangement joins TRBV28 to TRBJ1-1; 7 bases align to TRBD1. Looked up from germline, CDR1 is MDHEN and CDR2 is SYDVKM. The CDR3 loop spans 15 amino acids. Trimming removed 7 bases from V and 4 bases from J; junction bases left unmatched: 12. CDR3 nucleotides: TGTGCCAGCACCGCCGTCGGGCAGGGGGGCACTGAAGCTTTCTTT. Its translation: CASTAVGQGGTEAFF.

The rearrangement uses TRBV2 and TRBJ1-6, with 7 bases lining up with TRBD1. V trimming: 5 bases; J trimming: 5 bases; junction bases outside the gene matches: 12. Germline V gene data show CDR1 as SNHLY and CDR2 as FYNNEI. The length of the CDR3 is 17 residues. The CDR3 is CASSTPRQGLDNSPLHF. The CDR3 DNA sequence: TGTGCCAGCAGTACCCCTCGACAGGGCCTCGATAATTCACCCCTCCACTTT.

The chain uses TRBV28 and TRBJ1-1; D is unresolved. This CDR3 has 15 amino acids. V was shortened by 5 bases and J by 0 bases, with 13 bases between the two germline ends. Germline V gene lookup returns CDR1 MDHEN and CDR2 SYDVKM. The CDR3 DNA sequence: TGTGCCAGCAGTCCCCCCCGAGGGATGAACACTGAAGCTTTCTTT. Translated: CASSPPRGMNTEAFF.